The rows below give T cell receptor beta chains drawn from one sample of a study of siplizumab effects on memory and regulatory T cells. Method: immunoSEQ multiplex PCR; TCRdb's copy keeps in-frame clones and lacks some. The sample has some 97,000 clones; 75% to 95% are singletons. Sequenced material: CD4+ T cells sorted from blood. The source of these receptors is a human donor in good health. Some clones in this sample may be carry-over from other donors' samples. The CDR3 runs from the conserved cysteine through the conserved F or W. D genes are given only for firm matches. Clone size is shown for a subset of rows, as once, few, many or a class of expanded clone.

size | length | D | J | V | CDR3 | DNA
NA | 15 | TRBD1 | TRBJ1-4 | TRBV4-1 | CASSGQGAVNEKLFF | TGCGCCAGCAGCGGACAGGGGGCGGTTAATGAAAAACTGTTTTTT
NA | 16 | NA | TRBJ2-7 | TRBV5-5 | CASSPLGGDSSYEQYF | TGTGCCAGCAGCCCCCTGGGCGGGGATAGCTCCTACGAGCAGTACTTC
NA | 16 | TRBD1 | TRBJ1-4 | TRBV2 | CASSLKGQEINEKLFF | TGTGCCAGCAGTCTTAAAGGACAGGAGATTAATGAAAAACTGTTTTTT
once | 14 | TRBD2 | TRBJ2-5 | TRBV7-2 | CASSIPSGQETQYF | TGTGCCAGCAGCATCCCTAGCGGACAAGAGACCCAGTACTTC
NA | 16 | NA | TRBJ1-5 | TRBV18 | CASSPPGGGGNQPQHF | TGTGCCAGCTCACCACCGGGGGGGGGAGGCAATCAGCCCCAGCATTTT
NA | 14 | NA | TRBJ1-3 | TRBV10-2 | CASSESPNGNTIYF | TGCGCCAGCAGTGAGTCTCCGAACGGGAACACCATATATTTT
few | 14 | NA | TRBJ2-3 | TRBV10-3 | CAIRPAIYTDTQYF | TGTGCCATCCGCCCAGCGATCTACACAGATACGCAGTATTTT
NA | 18 | NA | TRBJ2-2 | TRBV18 | CASSPRKVGTAGTGELFF | TGTGCCAGCTCACCACGAAAGGTTGGGACTGCGGGCACCGGGGAGCTGTTTTTT
NA | 9 | NA | TRBJ2-1 | TRBV5-6 | CASSSEQFF | TGTGCCAGCAGCTCTGAGCAGTTCTTC
once | 15 | NA | TRBJ2-2 | TRBV7-3 | CASSDGGKRGGELFF | TGTGCCAGCAGCGATGGGGGAAAGAGGGGCGGGGAGCTGTTTTTT
NA | 14 | TRBD2 | TRBJ2-3 | TRBV30 | CAWKRTSGRDTQYF | TGTGCCTGGAAACGGACTAGCGGGAGGGATACGCAGTATTTT